Listed below are T cell receptor beta chains from one sample, sequenced in a study of blood T cell repertoires in COVID-19. Some clones are missing from TCRdb's copy, which holds only in-frame ones; the method was immunoSEQ multiplex PCR. The table lists under 250,000 clones, more than 80% of them singletons. Sequencing was done on a sample of peripheral blood. Receptor source: a man aged 25-40 years with COVID-19, enrolled during active disease. Both conserved end residues are part of each CDR3. The order of the fields is V gene, J gene, clone size, D gene, CDR3 protein, CDR3 DNA. The D gene is left open where the match is weak. Not every row has a clone size; where given, it reads once, few, many or a size class.

>TRBV19|TRBJ2-7|.|.
CASSIEVSSSYEQYF
TGTGCCAGTAGTATTGAGGTTTCGAGCTCCTACGAGCAGTACTTC
>TRBV4-3|TRBJ2-2|.|TRBD2
CASSRRLAGKDTGELFF
TGCGCCAGCAGCCGACGACTAGCAGGGAAGGACACCGGGGAGCTGTTTTTT
>TRBV7-9|TRBJ2-1|.|TRBD2
CASSPSGGPNNEQFF
TGTGCCAGCAGCCCCAGCGGGGGACCGAACAATGAGCAGTTCTTC
>TRBV5-1|TRBJ2-1|.|TRBD1
CASSTGQAIYNEQFF
TGCGCCAGCAGCACGGGACAGGCGATCTACAATGAGCAGTTCTTC
>TRBV28|TRBJ1-5|few|.
CASRVGLNSNQPQHF
TGTGCCAGCAGGGTGGGGCTAAATAGCAATCAGCCCCAGCATTTT
>TRBV5-1|TRBJ1-2|few|TRBD1
CASSLAPTGGDYGYTF
TGCGCCAGCAGCTTGGCCCCGACAGGGGGCGACTATGGCTACACCTTC
>TRBV19|TRBJ2-7|.|.
CASSVAGTNSYEQYF
TGTGCCAGTAGTGTGGCCGGGACAAACTCCTACGAGCAGTACTTC
>TRBV10-1|TRBJ2-2|.|TRBD1
CASSAETGGLTANTGELFF
TGCGCCAGCAGTGCCGAGACAGGGGGCCTAACCGCGAACACCGGGGAGCTGTTTTTT
>TRBV21-1|TRBJ2-5|.|.
CASSKCSWRWYQETQYF
TGTGCCAGCAGCAAATGCAGTTGGCGGTGGTACCAAGAGACCCAGTACTTC
>TRBV14|TRBJ1-6|.|.
CASSQVAENSPLHF
TGTGCCAGCAGCCAAGTCGCGGAAAATTCACCCCTCCACTTT
>TRBV4-3|TRBJ1-2|.|.
CASSQDGQAPLYGYTF
TGCGCCAGCAGCCAAGATGGTCAGGCACCCCTTTATGGCTACACCTTC
>TRBV3-1/TRBV3-2|TRBJ1-2|.|TRBD1
CASSQPTGANYGYTF
TGTGCCAGCAGCCAACCGACAGGGGCTAACTATGGCTACACCTTC
>TRBV7-2|TRBJ2-7|.|.
CASSLDLTYEQYF
TGTGCCAGCAGCTTAGATCTAACCTACGAGCAGTACTTC
>TRBV6-2/TRBV6-3|TRBJ1-5|.|TRBD1
CASSSGQLGNQPQHF
TGTGCCAGCAGTTCGGGACAGTTGGGTAATCAGCCCCAGCATTTT
>TRBV7-8|TRBJ2-2|.|.
CASSFLNYGELFF
TGTGCCAGCAGCTTCCTGAACTACGGGGAGCTGTTTTTT
>TRBV7-6|TRBJ2-7|.|.
CASSLAPAGGRFGNEQYF
TGTGCCAGCAGCTTAGCGCCCGCGGGCGGACGCTTTGGGAACGAGCAGTACTTC
>TRBV19|TRBJ2-7|.|TRBD2
CASSLGAAGGSTYEQYF
TGTGCCAGTAGCTTGGGGGCGGCGGGAGGGTCGACCTACGAGCAGTACTTC
>TRBV10-3|TRBJ2-5|.|.
CAISQTYRTTNQETQYF
TGTGCCATCAGTCAAACTTACAGGACTACCAATCAAGAGACCCAGTACTTC
>TRBV7-8|TRBJ2-2|.|TRBD2
CASSLGLAGATNTGELFF
TGTGCCAGCAGCTTGGGACTAGCGGGAGCGACGAACACCGGGGAGCTGTTTTTT
>TRBV18|TRBJ1-1|.|.
CASSPIAGTEAFF
TGTGCCAGCTCACCAATCGCAGGAACTGAAGCTTTCTTT
>TRBV3-1/TRBV3-2|TRBJ1-2|.|.
CASSPRSGGVYGYTF
TGTGCCAGCAGCCCGCGATCTGGGGGGGTCTATGGCTACACCTTC
>TRBV5-8|TRBJ1-5|.|TRBD1
CASSLDRGNQPQHF
TGTGCCAGCAGCTTGGACAGGGGAAATCAGCCCCAGCATTTT
>TRBV18|TRBJ1-5|.|TRBD1
CASSPPSGQGANQPQHF
TGTGCCAGCTCACCACCGAGCGGGCAGGGGGCCAATCAGCCCCAGCATTTT
>TRBV6-2/TRBV6-3|TRBJ1-2|once|.
CASSYPTSMTVSYGYTF
TGTGCCAGCAGTTACCCGACATCCATGACCGTGAGCTATGGCTACACCTTC
>TRBV5-4|TRBJ1-2|.|.
CASSLGRERGGYTF
TGTGCCAGCAGCTTGGGTAGGGAAAGGGGTGGCTACACCTTC
>TRBV27|TRBJ1-2|.|.
CASSFGVDYGYTF
TGTGCCAGCAGTTTCGGGGTGGACTATGGCTACACCTTC
>TRBV28|TRBJ2-6|.|.
CASSLTRGASGANVLTF
TGTGCCAGCAGTTTAACCAGAGGAGCCTCTGGGGCCAACGTCCTGACTTTC